Presented here are 10 T cell receptor beta chains from one specimen sequenced in a study of T cell responses to AZD1222 COVID-19 vaccine. The table came from immunoSEQ multiplex PCR; TCRdb's copy has only in-frame clones and leaves some out. The profile shows about 82,000 clones, about nine tenths of them singletons. The specimen was peripheral blood, collected 28 days after the second AZD1222 dose. These receptors were taken from an adult who received the AZD1222 COVID-19 vaccine.

This clone was seen a handful of times. The chain joins TRBV19 to TRBJ1-5, with D possibly being TRBD1 (6 bases). Trimming removed 1 base at V and 2 bases at J, with 15 bases between. Germline assignment: CDR1 LNHDA and CDR2 SQIVND (reference sequence). This CDR3 has 17 amino acids. CDR3 protein: CASSIVSGGMGNQPQHF. CDR3 in DNA: TGTGCCAGTAGTATAGTGTCGGGGGGCATGGGCAATCAGCCCCAGCATTTT.

The rearrangement uses TRBV7-9 and TRBJ2-3, with D possibly matching TRBD1 (6 bases). The CDR3 consists of 14 residues. The ends were cut back, 1 base at V and 6 bases at J, with 11 bases in the middle. Per germline, CDR1 SEHNR and CDR2 FQNEAQ (reference sequence). The CDR3 reads CASSLVQGLDTQYF. CDR3 nucleotide sequence: TGTGCCAGCAGCTTAGTCCAGGGGCTCGATACGCAGTATTTT.

V gene TRBV4-2 combines with J gene TRBJ2-2, with no clear D. CDR3 length equals 15 residues. The V gene's germline CDR1 is LGHNA and CDR2 YNFKEQ. Trimming pared 0 bases from V and 10 bases from J, leaving 15 bases between. The CDR3, as DNA: TGTGCCAGCAGCCAAGATCCTCGTACACCGGCGGAGCTGTTTTTT. It translates to CASSQDPRTPAELFF.

J is TRBJ1-6 and V is TRBV25-1; D unclear. The CDR3 length is 13 residues. Per the germline V gene, CDR1 is MGHDK and CDR2 is SYGVNS. Trimming shortened V by 2 bases and J by 7 bases, and 6 bases separated the two germline ends. CDR3 residues: CASSETENSPLHF. CDR3 nucleotide sequence: TGTGCCAGCAGTGAAACAGAGAATTCACCCCTCCACTTT.

The chain combines TRBV11-2 with TRBJ2-2; the match to TRBD1 covers 11 bases. The V segment lost 7 bases and the J segment 1 base; nucleotides outside the gene matches: 5. The CDR3 has 16 residues. Germline V CDR1 and CDR2: SGHAT, FQNNGV. DNA of the CDR3: TGTGCCAGCATCGGGGGGACAGGGGGGAACACCGGGGAGCTGTTTTTT. It is translated as CASIGGTGGNTGELFF.

The J gene is TRBJ2-5, the V gene TRBV3-1 (or the pseudogene TRBV3-2); no clear D gene. Germline V gives CDR1 LGHDT, CDR2 YNNKEL (reference sequence). V lost 8 bases to trimming and J lost 3 bases, with 16 bases between them. The CDR3 totals 14 residues. The CDR3 bases are TGTGCCAGCGAAAGACAAGGAAAGAAAGAGACCCAGTACTTC. Encoded protein: CASERQGKKETQYF.

The V call is TRBV19, the J call TRBJ2-1; 7 bases map to TRBD1. The trim removed 6 bases at V and 8 bases at J, leaving 4 bases unmatched. The CDR3 covers 12 residues. CDR1 LNHDA and CDR2 SQIVND come from the germline V gene (reference sequence). The CDR3 is CASRTGNYEQFF. The DNA for the CDR3 is TGTGCCAGTAGGACAGGGAACTATGAGCAGTTCTTC.

This clone was observed a few times. J is TRBJ2-7 and V is TRBV6-5; TRBD2 is a possible D gene (5 bases). The germline CDR1 and CDR2 sequences are MNHEY and SVGAGI. The V and J ends lost 10 bases and 3 bases respectively, with 16 bases between them. This CDR3 has 13 amino acids. The CDR3 loop reads CATTREPDYEQYF. The CDR3 DNA sequence: TGTGCCACCACCCGGGAACCCGACTACGAGCAGTACTTC.

The chain couples TRBV6-5 to TRBJ2-7; D is unclear. The V end lost 2 bases, the J end lost 0 bases, and 8 bases lay between the germline ends. The CDR3 runs to 14 residues. CDR1 and CDR2 (germline): MNHEY, SVGAGI. CDR3 sequence reads: CASSYGPNSYEQYF. In DNA form, the CDR3 reads TGTGCCAGCAGTTACGGGCCTAACTCCTACGAGCAGTACTTC.

This clone has just one count. The rearrangement links TRBV6-1 to TRBJ2-7; the match to TRBD1 covers 7 bases. Losses at the gene ends were 2 bases for V and 2 bases for J; bases not matched to a gene: 9. The germline gives CDR1 MNHNS, CDR2 SASEGT. The CDR3 consists of 16 residues. CDR3 DNA sequence: TGTGCCAGCAGTGAATCTCCGACAGGGCCTCCCTACGAGCAGTACTTC. This encodes CASSESPTGPPYEQYF.